This T cell receptor beta chain emerged from a study of radiotherapy plus CTLA-4 blockade in lung cancer. Across the whole study: Among patients, less than 20% showed objective responses, and about 30% had disease control. Study findings and constraints: An expansion of tumor-derived TCR clones occurred in blood after radiotherapy plus ipilimumab.

Worth noting for this clone: What it binds is not known.

TCRdb's table, derived via immunoSEQ multiplex PCR, lists solely in-frame clones and lacks some. The sample has about 30,000 clones; 70% to 80% are singletons. CDR3 length: 15 residues. Germline V gene data show CDR1 as SGHAT and CDR2 as FQDESV (reference sequence). V trimming: 8 bases; J trimming: 1 base; junction bases outside the gene matches: 8. Ipilimumab-mediated CTLA-4 blockade plus focal radiation was given to patients having chemo-refractory metastatic non-small-cell lung cancer. This sample comprised peripheral blood, obtained from a patient treated with radiotherapy plus ipilimumab. The sequence was obtained from a human donor with non-small cell lung cancer who had stable disease on radiotherapy plus ipilimumab. The chain carries TRBV11-1 and TRBJ2-3, with 8 bases aligning to TRBD2. The CDR3 sequence: CASAPWRGGTDTQYF. CDR3 DNA sequence: TGTGCCAGCGCCCCATGGCGGGGGGGCACAGATACGCAGTATTTT.